The 28 T cell receptor beta chains below come from one sample, sequenced in a study of blood T cell repertoires in COVID-19. TCRdb keeps only in-frame clones here, not all; method: immunoSEQ multiplex PCR. The table shows about 440,000 clones, with less than 95% occurring only once. The sample taken for sequencing was PBMCs or T cells enriched from blood (not recorded which). The receptor source for this set is a young man who had recovered from COVID-19.

The chain couples TRBV4-1 to TRBJ2-1, with no clear D. Trimming took off 1 base at V and 1 base at J, with 8 bases between the two ends. The CDR3 has 15 amino acids. Germline CDR1 and CDR2: MGHRA and YSYEKL. Written as DNA, the CDR3 is TGCGCCAGCAGCCAAGGCCCGAGGTCCTACAATGAGCAGTTCTTC. The encoded protein is CASSQGPRSYNEQFF.

The rearrangement uses TRBV19 and TRBJ1-4, with D possibly being TRBD1 (5 bases). The CDR3 consists of 13 residues. Germline CDR1 is LNHDA and CDR2 is SQIVND (reference sequence). V dropped 6 bases and J dropped 2 bases, with 7 bases sitting between them. This chain's CDR3 is CASRGRTNEKLFF. The DNA of the CDR3 is TGTGCCAGTAGGGGGCGGACTAATGAAAAACTGTTTTTT.

V and J are TRBV7-9 and TRBJ1-6, with 7 bases lining up with TRBD1. CDR1 and CDR2 from the germline V gene are SEHNR and FQNEAQ (reference sequence). The trim removed 8 bases at V and 7 bases at J, leaving 8 bases unmatched. The CDR3 extends over 14 amino acids. CDR3 DNA sequence: TGTGCCAGCGGGCCGGGACAGCAAAATTCACCCCTCCACTTT. Its protein is CASGPGQQNSPLHF. Variable domain in full (rest from reference TRBV7-9 and TRBJ1-6): DTGVSQNPRHKITKRGQNVTFRCDPISEHNRLYWYRQTLGQGPEFLTYFQNEAQLEKSRLLSDRFSAERPKGSFSTLEIQRTEQGDSAMYLCASGPGQQNSPLHFGNGTRLTVT.

V and J are TRBV6-5 and TRBJ1-2, with D perhaps matching TRBD1 (6 bases). CDR3 length equals 14 residues. Trimming removed 5 bases from V and 5 bases from J, with 15 bases in between. CDR1 and CDR2 (germline): MNHEY, SVGAGI. CDR3 residues: CASSPGGAWYGYTF. The DNA for the CDR3 is TGTGCCAGCAGTCCGGGGGGCGCTTGGTATGGCTACACCTTC.

The V and J genes are TRBV28 and TRBJ2-7; D not certain. The length of the CDR3 is 12 residues. The ends were cut back, 6 bases at V and 3 bases at J, with 9 bases in the middle. CDR1 is MDHEN and CDR2 is SYDVKM in the germline V gene. DNA of the CDR3: TGTGCCAGCAGCCTTCCGGGCTACGAGCAGTACTTC. Translating it yields CASSLPGYEQYF.

This rearrangement joins TRBV7-9 to TRBJ1-2; a weak D match, TRBD1 (5 bases). The CDR3 totals 13 residues. Looked up from germline, CDR1 is SEHNR and CDR2 is FQNEAQ (reference sequence). V lost 5 bases and J 2 bases, leaving 9 bases between the germline ends. This CDR3 is CASSPGVNYGYTF. In DNA, the CDR3 is TGTGCCAGCAGCCCGGGGGTAAACTATGGCTACACCTTC.

The chain links TRBV2 to TRBJ2-3, with a weak D call TRBD1 (5 bases). In germline, CDR1 is SNHLY, CDR2 FYNNEI. The CDR3 covers 14 residues. Trimming took 6 bases from V and 5 from J, leaving 15 bases between them. The CDR3 DNA is TGTGCCAGCAGCAGCCAGGGCGGAGAAGATACGCAGTATTTT. It is translated as CASSSQGGEDTQYF.

V and J are TRBV27 and TRBJ1-3; D gene ambiguous. The CDR3 spans 14 residues. Trimming took 6 bases from V and 0 from J, leaving 9 bases between them. Germline loops: CDR1 MNHEY, CDR2 SMNVEV (reference sequence). The CDR3 nucleotides are TGTGCCAGCAGCGCCCTCGGCTCTGGAAACACCATATATTTT. Its protein product is CASSALGSGNTIYF.

The CDR3 here is CASSQEGQGETQYF. The CDR3 DNA follows: TGCGCCAGCAGCCAAGAAGGACAGGGAGAGACCCAGTACTTC. The rearrangement uses TRBV4-1 and TRBJ2-5; 8 bases agree with TRBD1. J lost 4 bases, V lost 0 bases, and 1 base had no gene match. The CDR3 has 14 residues. Germline loops: CDR1 MGHRA, CDR2 YSYEKL.

The chain links TRBV7-6 to TRBJ1-4; D may be TRBD1 (5 bases). The CDR3 covers 15 residues. V lost 1 base, J lost 5 bases, and 11 bases lay in between. The germline V gene encodes CDR1 SGHVS and CDR2 FNYEAQ. The CDR3 DNA sequence: TGTGCCAGCAGCTTAGGGGGGGGTATAAATGAAAAACTGTTTTTT. Translation gives CASSLGGGINEKLFF.

This clone showed up just once. The chain employs TRBV19 and TRBJ2-2, with TRBD1 matching over 11 bases. Per the germline V gene, CDR1 is LNHDA and CDR2 is SQIVND (reference sequence). The CDR3 is 18 amino acids. Trimming at V came to 8 bases and at J to 7 bases, leaving 18 bases not matched to a gene. CDR3 protein: CASSQKATGTGGIGELFF. In DNA form, the CDR3 reads TGTGCCAGTTCCCAAAAGGCGACCGGGACAGGGGGGATCGGGGAGCTGTTTTTT.

V gene TRBV7-9 combines with J gene TRBJ2-7; D gene unclear. From germline, CDR1 is SEHNR and CDR2 FQNEAQ (reference sequence). V was pared by 5 bases and J by 0 bases, with 11 bases between. The CDR3 spans 14 residues. In DNA, the CDR3 is TGTGCCAGCAGCCCTGGGCATAGCTCCTACGAGCAGTACTTC. Amino acid sequence: CASSPGHSSYEQYF.

The chain employs TRBV3-1 (or the pseudogene TRBV3-2) and TRBJ1-6; TRBD1 might be the D (6 bases). V shed 0 bases and J shed 0 bases, with 15 bases lying between them. CDR1 and CDR2 from the germline V gene are LGHDT and YNNKEL (reference sequence). The CDR3 is 19 amino acids. This CDR3 reads CASSQDPNRVSSYNSPLHF. For the CDR3, the DNA is TGTGCCAGCAGCCAAGATCCCAACAGGGTGAGCTCCTATAATTCACCCCTCCACTTT.

The J gene is TRBJ1-6, the V gene TRBV7-2; tentative D call: TRBD1 (5 bases). The CDR3 loop spans 15 amino acids. CDR1 and CDR2 from the germline V gene are SGHTA and FQGNSA. V was clipped by 0 bases and J by 10 bases, with 13 bases between them. The CDR3 nucleotides are TGTGCCAGCAGCTTAGCCCCAGGGATTCAGTCACCCCTCCACTTT. Residues: CASSLAPGIQSPLHF.

The V gene is TRBV5-4, the J gene TRBJ1-1; 9 nucleotides agree with TRBD1. The V segment lost 2 bases and the J segment 0 bases; nucleotides outside the gene matches: 2. Germline CDR1 and CDR2: SGHNT and YYREEE (reference sequence). CDR3 length equals 15 residues. The CDR3 region has the DNA TGTGCCAGCAGCTTAGGACAGGGGTTGAACACTGAAGCTTTCTTT. This gives the protein CASSLGQGLNTEAFF.

The chain has TRBV5-5 and TRBJ2-4, with D possibly matching TRBD1 (6 bases). Germline V CDR1 and CDR2: SGHKS, YYEKEE (reference sequence). Trimming shortened V by 4 bases and J by 8 bases, and 16 bases separated the two germline ends. The CDR3 is 14 residues long. This chain's CDR3 is CASSRDNVEDIQYF. CDR3 coding DNA: TGTGCCAGCAGCCGGGACAACGTAGAAGACATTCAGTACTTC.

The chain employs TRBV3-1 (or the pseudogene TRBV3-2) and TRBJ1-4; 7 bases agree with TRBD1. CDR1 LGHDT and CDR2 YNNKEL come from the germline V gene (reference sequence). CDR3 size: 15 residues. V shed 1 base, J shed 9 bases, and the junction held 8 bases outside the gene matches. This CDR3 reads CASSQVLEQGQKLFF. The CDR3 DNA follows: TGTGCCAGCAGCCAAGTTCTAGAACAGGGGCAAAAACTGTTTTTT.

J is TRBJ2-7 and V is TRBV12-3 or TRBV12-4; 9 bases line up with TRBD2. Unmatched junction bases numbered 2, after V lost 7 bases and J lost 4 bases. The CDR3 extends over 12 amino acids. CDR3 sequence: CASTLAGYEQYF. In nucleotides, the CDR3 is TGTGCCAGCACCCTAGCGGGATACGAGCAGTACTTC.

This sequence joins TRBV7-9 and TRBJ2-7, with TRBD2 matching over 8 bases. Trimming cost V 7 bases and J 4 bases; bases outside gene matches: 15. CDR1 is SEHNR and CDR2 is FQNEAQ in the germline V gene (reference sequence). This CDR3 contains 16 residues. DNA of the CDR3: TGTGCCAGCATCCTGACCTTTGGGCGGGAGGCATACGAGCAGTACTTC. Translation: CASILTFGREAYEQYF.

The chain carries TRBV29-1 and TRBJ1-1; TRBD1 might be the D (6 bases). Germline V gene data show CDR1 as SQVTM and CDR2 as ANQGSEA. Trimming took off 7 bases at V and 0 bases at J, with 9 bases between the two ends. The CDR3 spans 12 residues. CDR3 residues: CSAGAVNTEAFF. CDR3 coding DNA: TGCAGCGCGGGGGCAGTGAACACTGAAGCTTTCTTT.

On this clone: A junction end diverges from the germline sequence, so it may reflect a read error. This chain links TRBV28 with TRBJ1-1; TRBD1 aligns across 9 bases. This CDR3 has 12 residues. CDR1 and CDR2 (germline): MDHEN, SYDVKM. The CDR3 loop is CASRTPTGGTLF. The CDR3 nucleotides are TGTGCCAGCAGAACTCCGACAGGGGGGACCCTCTTT.

The J gene is TRBJ1-5, the V gene TRBV6-5; D gene ambiguous. Per the germline V gene, CDR1 is MNHEY and CDR2 is SVGAGI. CDR3 length equals 14 residues. Trimming removed 6 bases at V and 6 bases at J, with 15 bases between. Here the CDR3 DNA reads TGTGCCAGCAGCCGAACCGATACATTTCAGCCCCAGCATTTT. Translation gives CASSRTDTFQPQHF.

The chain uses TRBV28 and TRBJ1-2; 12 bases match TRBD1. Germline values: CDR1 MDHEN, CDR2 SYDVKM. After removal of 6 bases from V and 7 bases from J, the junction contained 18 bases not matched to a gene. The CDR3 is 18 residues long. The CDR3, as DNA: TGTGCCAGCAGCCCGCAATCGGGACAGGGGGCGGCAAGTGGTGGCTACACCTTC. Translation: CASSPQSGQGAASGGYTF.

The chain has TRBV18 and TRBJ1-1, with 7 bases identical to TRBD1. The CDR3 is 13 residues long. Germline lookup yields CDR1 KGHSH and CDR2 LQKENI. V gave up 4 bases and J gave up 5 bases; unmatched junction bases: 4. As DNA, the CDR3 is TGTGCCAGCTCACGACAGGGAGATACTGAAGCTTTCTTT. Encoded protein: CASSRQGDTEAFF.

This chain joins TRBV6-5 and TRBJ2-7; 7 nucleotides agree with TRBD2. The germline CDR1 and CDR2 sequences are MNHEY and SVGAGI. The CDR3 is 16 residues long. V lost 0 bases to trimming and J lost 9 bases; unmatched junction nucleotides: 14. Here the CDR3 reads CASSYSRAGLLDRQYF. The CDR3 DNA reads TGTGCCAGCAGTTACTCCCGAGCGGGACTGCTGGATCGGCAGTACTTC.

This rearrangement joins TRBV4-1 to TRBJ1-1; D not resolved. From germline, CDR1 is MGHRA and CDR2 YSYEKL. The CDR3 spans 13 residues. V was cut by 1 base and J by 6 bases, with 9 bases left in between. Here the CDR3 DNA reads TGCGCCAGCAGCCAAGTCGGGTTTTCTGAAGCTTTCTTT. Translating gives CASSQVGFSEAFF.

The chain is built from TRBV6-5 and TRBJ1-3; 7 bases fit TRBD1. V lost 6 bases to trimming and J lost 0 bases; unmatched junction nucleotides: 2. The germline V gene encodes CDR1 MNHEY and CDR2 SVGAGI. The CDR3 runs 14 residues. The CDR3 spells CASSRTGSGNTIYF. CDR3 DNA: TGTGCCAGCAGCCGGACAGGCTCTGGAAACACCATATATTTT.

The chain combines TRBV19 with TRBJ1-6, with 9 nucleotides matching TRBD1. V shed 4 bases, J shed 14 bases, and the junction held 6 bases outside the gene matches. Germline assignment: CDR1 LNHDA and CDR2 SQIVND (reference sequence). The CDR3 runs 13 residues. DNA of the CDR3: TGTGCCAGTAGTAACCGGGACAGGGATTCCCTCCACTTT. Translation gives CASSNRDRDSLHF.